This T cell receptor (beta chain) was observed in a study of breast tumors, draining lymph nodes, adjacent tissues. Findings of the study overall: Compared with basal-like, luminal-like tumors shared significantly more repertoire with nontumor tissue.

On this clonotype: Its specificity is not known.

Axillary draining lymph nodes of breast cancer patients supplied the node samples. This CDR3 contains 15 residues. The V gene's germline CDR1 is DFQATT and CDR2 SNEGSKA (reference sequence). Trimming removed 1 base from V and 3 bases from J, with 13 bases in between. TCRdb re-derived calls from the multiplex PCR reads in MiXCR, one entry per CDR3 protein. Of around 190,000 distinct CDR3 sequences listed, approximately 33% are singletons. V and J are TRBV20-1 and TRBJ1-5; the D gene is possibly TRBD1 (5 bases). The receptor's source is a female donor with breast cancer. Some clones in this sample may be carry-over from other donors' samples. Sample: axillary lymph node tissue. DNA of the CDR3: TGCAGTGCTAGAGTGGGGACTAGTCTCAATCAGCCCCAGCATTTT. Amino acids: CSARVGTSLNQPQHF.